This is a list of T cell receptor beta chains from one sample in a study of blood T cell repertoires in COVID-19. Sequenced by immunoSEQ multiplex PCR; TCRdb stores in-frame clones only, minus some. This sample carries 45,000 to 65,000 clones, 83% of them seen once, and the ten largest clones take over 15%. Sequences were obtained from peripheral blood. All receptors derive from a man between 40 and 49 years old with acute or convalescent COVID-19. CDR3s include the opening cysteine and the closing phenylalanine or tryptophan. A D gene is named only where the DNA matches it firmly. Where a row states a size, it is once, few, many or the class of an expanded clone; other rows omit it.

abundance,v_gene,j_gene,d_gene,CDR3aa,CDR3nt
NA,TRBV5-6,TRBJ2-5,NA,CASSPDLNGETQYF,TGTGCCAGCAGTCCCGATCTCAACGGGGAGACCCAGTACTTC
once,TRBV6-5,TRBJ2-1,NA,CASNRLGSYNEQFF,TGTGCCAGTAATAGACTGGGGAGCTACAATGAGCAGTTCTTC
NA,TRBV15,TRBJ2-3,TRBD2,CATSRGAGGPTDTQYF,TGTGCCACCAGCAGAGGGGCGGGAGGCCCCACAGATACGCAGTATTTT
NA,TRBV10-2,TRBJ1-2,NA,CATQAGPGYTF,TGCGCCACCCAGGCGGGGCCTGGCTACACCTTC
NA,TRBV19,TRBJ2-2,NA,CASSPVFYGTGELFF,TGTGCCAGTAGCCCGGTATTTTACGGCACCGGGGAGCTGTTTTTT
NA,TRBV19,TRBJ2-5,NA,CASSIGGFETQYF,TGTGCCAGTAGTATTGGCGGCTTTGAGACCCAGTACTTC
NA,TRBV6-5,TRBJ1-2,NA,CATLLGRRGYTF,TGTGCCACCCTGCTGGGGCGACGTGGCTACACCTTC
NA,TRBV2,TRBJ2-1,TRBD2,CASSEMLAGEQFF,TGTGCCAGCAGTGAAATGTTAGCGGGTGAGCAGTTCTTC
few,TRBV7-2,TRBJ2-2,TRBD2,CASSFSGGATGELFF,TGTGCCAGCAGCTTTAGCGGGGGGGCCACCGGGGAGCTGTTTTTT
NA,TRBV7-2,TRBJ2-5,NA,CASSLVGGPVETQYF,TGTGCCAGCAGCTTAGTGGGGGGGCCAGTTGAGACCCAGTACTTC
NA,TRBV7-2,TRBJ1-2,NA,CASSPRGSKGYGYTF,TGTGCCAGCAGCCCCCGGGGGTCAAAGGGCTATGGCTACACCTTC
NA,TRBV24-1,TRBJ2-1,TRBD1,CATSRQGTNEQFF,TGTGCCACCAGTCGACAGGGGACGAATGAGCAGTTCTTC
few,TRBV13,TRBJ1-2,TRBD1,CASSFQTGHPYGYTF,TGTGCCAGCAGCTTCCAGACAGGGCACCCCTATGGCTACACCTTC
NA,TRBV27,TRBJ2-5,TRBD2,CASSLWGGSIMETQYF,TGTGCCAGCAGTTTATGGGGCGGGAGCATAATGGAGACCCAGTACTTC
NA,TRBV27,TRBJ2-3,NA,CASSFSPLYWREHADTQYF,TGTGCCAGCAGTTTCTCCCCTCTGTATTGGAGGGAACACGCAGATACGCAGTATTTT
NA,TRBV5-1,TRBJ2-5,TRBD2,CASSRGGQETQYF,TGCGCCAGCAGCCGGGGGGGCCAAGAGACCCAGTACTTC
NA,TRBV5-1,TRBJ1-4,NA,CASRLTAGKEKLFF,TGCGCCAGCAGATTAACCGCCGGGAAGGAAAAACTGTTTTTT
few,TRBV27,TRBJ1-2,NA,CASTSWGRGKDYTF,TGTGCCAGCACCTCCTGGGGCAGGGGTAAGGACTACACCTTC
NA,TRBV19,TRBJ1-1,NA,CASGTRGTGTEAFF,TGTGCCAGTGGAACCAGGGGCACGGGGACTGAAGCTTTCTTT
NA,TRBV14,TRBJ1-2,NA,CASSQELNYGYTF,TGTGCCAGCAGCCAAGAATTAAACTATGGCTACACCTTC
NA,TRBV5-8,TRBJ1-6,NA,CASSLVVPGRGSPLHF,TGTGCCAGCAGCTTGGTTGTCCCGGGGAGGGGATCACCCCTCCACTTT
NA,TRBV10-3,TRBJ1-1,NA,CAISVSDSSVNTEAFF,TGTGCCATCAGTGTATCCGACAGCTCCGTGAACACTGAAGCTTTCTTT
once,TRBV21-1,TRBJ2-1,NA,CASSKVPTSGANNEQFF,TGTGCCAGCAGCAAAGTCCCGACTAGCGGGGCGAACAATGAGCAGTTCTTC
NA,TRBV18,TRBJ1-5,NA,CASSPSAGSNQPQHF,TGTGCCAGCTCACCCAGCGCTGGGAGCAATCAGCCCCAGCATTTT
NA,TRBV6-6,TRBJ1-5,NA,CASSRGAGSNQPQHF,TGTGCCAGCAGCCGGGGGGCAGGTAGCAATCAGCCCCAGCATTTT
once,TRBV5-6,TRBJ2-5,TRBD2,CASSLLAGGFQETQYF,TGTGCCAGCAGCTTATTAGCGGGGGGATTCCAAGAGACCCAGTACTTC
NA,TRBV10-2,TRBJ1-3,NA,CASSESRASAFNSGNTIYF,TGCGCCAGCAGTGAGTCCAGGGCTTCGGCTTTTAACTCTGGAAACACCATATATTTT
NA,TRBV30,TRBJ1-5,TRBD1,CAWSVRQGRNQPQHF,TGTGCCTGGAGTGTAAGACAGGGGAGAAATCAGCCCCAGCATTTT
NA,TRBV12-5,TRBJ1-5,NA,CASGGRVWPQHF,TGTGCTAGTGGCGGGAGGGTCTGGCCCCAGCATTTT
medium-sized,TRBV5-5,TRBJ2-7,NA,CATHSPASEQYF,TGTGCCACCCACAGCCCCGCGAGCGAGCAGTACTTC
NA,TRBV9,TRBJ1-3,NA,CASSVEPGHLSGNTIYF,TGTGCCAGCAGCGTAGAGCCGGGACACTTATCTGGAAACACCATATATTTT
NA,TRBV30,TRBJ1-6,NA,CAWTRTAGNSPLHF,TGTGCCTGGACCCGGACAGCGGGGAATTCACCCCTCCACTTT
NA,TRBV7-6,TRBJ2-1,NA,CASSSSISYNEQFF,TGTGCCAGCAGCTCTAGTATTAGTTACAATGAGCAGTTCTTC
NA,TRBV2,TRBJ2-7,TRBD2,CASSFAGGSSYEQYF,TGTGCCAGCAGTTTCGCGGGAGGGAGCTCCTACGAGCAGTACTTC
NA,TRBV19,TRBJ1-2,NA,CASNQQGLDGYTF,TGTGCCAGTAATCAACAGGGTCTCGATGGCTACACCTTC
NA,TRBV24-1,TRBJ2-5,TRBD1,CATSDTGTGETQYF,TGTGCCACCAGTGACACCGGGACAGGGGAGACCCAGTACTTC
NA,TRBV5-1,TRBJ2-5,TRBD1,CASSRGQAKETQYF,TGCGCCAGCAGCCGAGGACAGGCAAAGGAGACCCAGTACTTC
NA,TRBV7-8,TRBJ1-1,TRBD1,CASSLLPKGADTEAFF,TGTGCCAGCAGCTTACTTCCCAAGGGGGCGGACACTGAAGCTTTCTTT
NA,TRBV5-1,TRBJ2-2,NA,CASSFGASDTGELFF,TGCGCCAGCAGTTTTGGGGCCAGTGACACCGGGGAGCTGTTTTTT
NA,TRBV12-3/TRBV12-4,TRBJ2-2,NA,CASSSTGELFF,TGTGCCAGCAGTTCTACCGGGGAGCTGTTTTTT
NA,TRBV7-2,TRBJ1-3,NA,CASSSGLRSSGNTIYF,TGTGCCAGCAGCTCGGGACTCAGAAGCTCTGGAAACACCATATATTTT
medium-sized,TRBV6-5,TRBJ1-1,NA,CASISSRRGGTEAFF,TGTGCCAGCATCTCCTCGAGGAGGGGCGGCACTGAAGCTTTCTTT
NA,TRBV2,TRBJ1-2,TRBD1,CASSIIRGDRGPGYTF,TGTGCCAGCAGCATCATCAGGGGGGACAGGGGGCCTGGCTACACCTTC
few,TRBV29-1,TRBJ1-4,TRBD1,CSRNSGGDGEKLFF,TGCAGCAGGAACTCAGGGGGCGATGGTGAAAAACTGTTTTTT
NA,TRBV5-1,TRBJ1-2,TRBD1,CASSGYRGSYGYTF,TGCGCCAGCAGCGGATACAGGGGGTCCTATGGCTACACCTTC
NA,TRBV28,TRBJ2-1,NA,CASSTIDYLSYNEQFF,TGTGCCAGCAGTACAATAGACTACCTCTCCTACAATGAGCAGTTCTTC
NA,TRBV9,TRBJ1-1,NA,CASSDGGIQAFF,TGTGCCAGCAGCGACGGGGGGATTCAGGCTTTCTTT
once,TRBV12-3/TRBV12-4,TRBJ1-1,NA,CASSTRSNTEAFF,TGTGCCAGCAGTACACGATCAAACACTGAAGCTTTCTTT
NA,TRBV24-1,TRBJ1-2,NA,CATSDQDRNYGYTF,TGTGCCACCAGTGACCAGGACAGAAACTATGGCTACACCTTC
NA,TRBV19,TRBJ1-2,TRBD1,CASSTGQAYGYTF,TGTGCCAGTAGTACCGGACAGGCATATGGCTACACCTTC
once,TRBV11-3,TRBJ2-1,NA,CASSRRRGTDNEQFF,TGTGCCAGCAGCCGCAGACGAGGAACTGACAATGAGCAGTTCTTC
NA,TRBV30,TRBJ1-1,TRBD1,CAWKRTGYMNTEAFF,TGTGCCTGGAAAAGGACAGGGTACATGAACACTGAAGCTTTCTTT
NA,TRBV15,TRBJ1-5,TRBD1,CATTTGNSNQPQHF,TGTGCCACAACGACAGGGAATAGCAATCAGCCCCAGCATTTT